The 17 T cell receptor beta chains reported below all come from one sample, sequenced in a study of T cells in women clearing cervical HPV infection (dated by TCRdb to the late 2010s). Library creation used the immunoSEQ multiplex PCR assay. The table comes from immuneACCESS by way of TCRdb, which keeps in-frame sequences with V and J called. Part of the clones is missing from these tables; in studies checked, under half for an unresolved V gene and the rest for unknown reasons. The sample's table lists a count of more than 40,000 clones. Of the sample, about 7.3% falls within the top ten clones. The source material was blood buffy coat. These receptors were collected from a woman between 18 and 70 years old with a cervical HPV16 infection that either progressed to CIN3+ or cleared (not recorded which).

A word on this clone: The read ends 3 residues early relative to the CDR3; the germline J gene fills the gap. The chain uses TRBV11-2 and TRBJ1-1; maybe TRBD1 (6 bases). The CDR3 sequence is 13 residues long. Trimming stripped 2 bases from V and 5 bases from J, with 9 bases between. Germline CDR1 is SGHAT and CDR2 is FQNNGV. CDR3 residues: CASSLQGRTEAFF. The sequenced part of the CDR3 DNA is TGTGCCAGCAGCTTACAGGGGAGGACTGAA.

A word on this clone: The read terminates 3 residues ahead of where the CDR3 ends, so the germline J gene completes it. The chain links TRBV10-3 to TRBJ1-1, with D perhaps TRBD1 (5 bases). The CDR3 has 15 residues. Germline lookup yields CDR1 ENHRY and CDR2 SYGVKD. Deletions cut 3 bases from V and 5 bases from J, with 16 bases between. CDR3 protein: CAISEPGRGGTEAFF. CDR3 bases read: TGTGCCATCAGTGAACCGGGGCGGGGGGGGACTGAA.

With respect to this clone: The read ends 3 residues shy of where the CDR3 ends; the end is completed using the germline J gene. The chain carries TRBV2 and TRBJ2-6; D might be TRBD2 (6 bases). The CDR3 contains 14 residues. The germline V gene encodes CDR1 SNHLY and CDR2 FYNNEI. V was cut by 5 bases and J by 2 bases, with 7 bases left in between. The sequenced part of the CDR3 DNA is TGTGCCAGCAGTTGGGGGGCTGGGGCCAACGTC. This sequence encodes CASSWGAGANV. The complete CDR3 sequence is CASSWGAGANVLTF.

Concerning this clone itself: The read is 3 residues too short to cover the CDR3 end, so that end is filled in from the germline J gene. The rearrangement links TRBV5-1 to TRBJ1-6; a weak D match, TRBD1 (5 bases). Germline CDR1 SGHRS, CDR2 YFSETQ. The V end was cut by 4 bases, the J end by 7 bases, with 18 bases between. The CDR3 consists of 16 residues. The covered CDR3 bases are TGCGCCAGCAGCCCAAAACCACAGGACCTAAATTCACCC. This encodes CASSPKPQDLNSP. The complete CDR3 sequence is CASSPKPQDLNSPLHF.

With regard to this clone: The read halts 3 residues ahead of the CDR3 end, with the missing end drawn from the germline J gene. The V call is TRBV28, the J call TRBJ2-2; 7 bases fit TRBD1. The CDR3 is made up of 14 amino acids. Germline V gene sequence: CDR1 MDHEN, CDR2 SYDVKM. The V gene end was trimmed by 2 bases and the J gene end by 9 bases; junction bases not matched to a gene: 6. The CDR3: CASSLDQGERELFF. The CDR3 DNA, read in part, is TGTGCCAGCAGTTTAGATCAGGGGGAAAGGGAG. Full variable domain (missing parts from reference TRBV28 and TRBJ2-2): DVKVTQSSRYLVKRTGEKVFLECVQDMDHENMFWYRQDPGLGLRLIYFSYDVKMKEKGDIPEGYSVSREKKERFSLILESASTNQTSMYLCASSLDQGERELFFGEGSRLTVL.

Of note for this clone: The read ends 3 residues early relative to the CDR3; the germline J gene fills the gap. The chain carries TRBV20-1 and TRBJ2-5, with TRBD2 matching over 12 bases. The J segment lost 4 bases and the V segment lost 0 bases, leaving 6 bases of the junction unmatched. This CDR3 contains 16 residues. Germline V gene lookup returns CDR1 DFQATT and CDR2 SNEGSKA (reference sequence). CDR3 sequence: CSARDLAGGPVETQYF. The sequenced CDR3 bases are TGCAGTGCTAGAGATCTAGCGGGAGGGCCAGTAGAGACC.

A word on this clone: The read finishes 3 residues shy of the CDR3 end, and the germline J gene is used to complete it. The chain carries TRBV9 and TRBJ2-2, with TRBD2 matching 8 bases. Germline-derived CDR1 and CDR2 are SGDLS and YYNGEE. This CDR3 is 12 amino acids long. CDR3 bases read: TGTGCCAGCAGCGCGGACCTAGCGGGG. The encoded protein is CASSADLAG. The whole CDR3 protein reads CASSADLAGLFF.

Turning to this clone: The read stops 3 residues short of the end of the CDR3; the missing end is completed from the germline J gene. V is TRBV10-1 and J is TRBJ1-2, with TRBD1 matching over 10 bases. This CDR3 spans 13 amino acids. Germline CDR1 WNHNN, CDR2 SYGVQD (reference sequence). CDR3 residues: CASSSGTGDGYTF. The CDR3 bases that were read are TGCGCCAGCAGTTCCGGGACAGGGGACGGC.

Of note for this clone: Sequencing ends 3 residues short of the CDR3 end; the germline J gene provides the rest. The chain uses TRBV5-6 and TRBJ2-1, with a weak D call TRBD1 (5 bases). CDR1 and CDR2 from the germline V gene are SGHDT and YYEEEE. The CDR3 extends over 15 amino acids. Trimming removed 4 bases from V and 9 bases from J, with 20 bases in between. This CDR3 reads CASSRQGFLFTEQFF. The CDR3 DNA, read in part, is TGTGCCAGCAGCCGGCAGGGCTTTCTTTTTACTGAG.

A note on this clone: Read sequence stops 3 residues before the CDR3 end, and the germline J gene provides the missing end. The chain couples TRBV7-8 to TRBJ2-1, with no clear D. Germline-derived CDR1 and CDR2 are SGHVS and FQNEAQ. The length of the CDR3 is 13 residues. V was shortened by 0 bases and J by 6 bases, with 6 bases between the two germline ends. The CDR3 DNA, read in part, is TGTGCCAGCAGCTTAGCGCTGGCCAATGAG. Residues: CASSLALANE. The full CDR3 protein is CASSLALANEQFF.

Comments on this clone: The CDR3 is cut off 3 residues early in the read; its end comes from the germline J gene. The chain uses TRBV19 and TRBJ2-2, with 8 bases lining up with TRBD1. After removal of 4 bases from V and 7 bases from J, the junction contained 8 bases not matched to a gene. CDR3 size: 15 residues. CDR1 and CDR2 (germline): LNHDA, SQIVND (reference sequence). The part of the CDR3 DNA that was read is TGTGCCAGTAGTACCCTGGACAGGGCGCACGGGGAG. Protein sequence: CASSTLDRAHGE. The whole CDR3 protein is CASSTLDRAHGELFF.

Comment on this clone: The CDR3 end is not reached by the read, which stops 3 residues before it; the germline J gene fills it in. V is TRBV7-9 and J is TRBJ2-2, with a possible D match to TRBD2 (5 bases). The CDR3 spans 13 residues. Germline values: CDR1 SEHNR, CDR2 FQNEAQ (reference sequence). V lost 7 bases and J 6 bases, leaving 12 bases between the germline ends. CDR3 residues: CASTPFGAGELFF. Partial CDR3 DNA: TGTGCCAGCACCCCCTTCGGGGCCGGGGAG.

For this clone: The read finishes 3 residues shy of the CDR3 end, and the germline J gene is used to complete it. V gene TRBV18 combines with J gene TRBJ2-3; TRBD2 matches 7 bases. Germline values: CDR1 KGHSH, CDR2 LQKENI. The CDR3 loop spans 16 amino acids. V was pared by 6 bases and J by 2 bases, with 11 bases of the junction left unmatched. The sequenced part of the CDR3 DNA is TGTGCCAGCTCCCACTCCGCGGGAGAGATCACAGATACG. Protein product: CASSHSAGEITDT. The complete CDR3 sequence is CASSHSAGEITDTQYF.

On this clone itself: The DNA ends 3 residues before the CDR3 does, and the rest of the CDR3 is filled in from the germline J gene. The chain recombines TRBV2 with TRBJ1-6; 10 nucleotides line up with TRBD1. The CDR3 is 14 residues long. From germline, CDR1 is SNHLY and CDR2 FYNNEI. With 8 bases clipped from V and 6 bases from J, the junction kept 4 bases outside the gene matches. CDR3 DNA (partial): TGTGCCAGCTACCGGGACAGGGGTAATTCACCC. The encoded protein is CASYRDRGNSP. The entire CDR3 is CASYRDRGNSPLHF. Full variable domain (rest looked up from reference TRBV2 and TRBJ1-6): EPEVTQTPSHQVTQMGQEVILRCVPISNHLYFYWYRQILGQKVEFLVSFYNNEISEKSEIFDDQFSVERPDGSNFTLKIRSTKLEDSAMYFCASYRDRGNSPLHFGNGTRLTVT.

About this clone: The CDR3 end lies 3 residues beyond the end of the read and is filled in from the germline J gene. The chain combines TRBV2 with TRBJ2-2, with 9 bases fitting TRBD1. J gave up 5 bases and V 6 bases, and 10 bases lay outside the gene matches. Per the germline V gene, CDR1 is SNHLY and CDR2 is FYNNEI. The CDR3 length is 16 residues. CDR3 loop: CASRQTGGVLTGELFF. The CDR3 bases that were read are TGTGCCAGCAGGCAGACAGGGGGAGTTTTAACCGGGGAG.

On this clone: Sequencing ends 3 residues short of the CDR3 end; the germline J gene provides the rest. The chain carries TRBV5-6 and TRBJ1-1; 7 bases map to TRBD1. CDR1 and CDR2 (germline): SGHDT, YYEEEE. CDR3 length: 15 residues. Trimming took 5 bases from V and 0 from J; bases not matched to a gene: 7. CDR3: CASRWNRGLNTEAFF. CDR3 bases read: TGTGCCAGCAGGTGGAACAGGGGCCTGAACACTGAA. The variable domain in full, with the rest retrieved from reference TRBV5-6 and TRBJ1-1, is DAGVTQSPTHLIKTRGQQVTLRCSPKSGHDTVSWYQQALGQGPQFIFQYYEEEERQRGNFPDRFSGHQFPNYSSELNVNALLLGDSALYLCASRWNRGLNTEAFFGQGTRLTVV.

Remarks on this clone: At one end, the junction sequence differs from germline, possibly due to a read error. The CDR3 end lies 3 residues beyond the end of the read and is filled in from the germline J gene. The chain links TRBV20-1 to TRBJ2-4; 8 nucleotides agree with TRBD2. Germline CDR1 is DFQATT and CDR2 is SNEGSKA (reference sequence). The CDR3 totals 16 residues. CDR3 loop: CSASSNGGVAKSIQYF. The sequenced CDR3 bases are TGCAGTGCTAGTTCTAACGGGGGGGTAGCCAAAAGCATT.